This paragraph covers one TCR beta chain sequence. Its antigen is as yet unknown. The CDR3 runs 14 residues. With 2 bases clipped from V and 4 bases from J, the junction kept 3 bases outside the gene matches. Germline CDR1 is KGHSH and CDR2 is LQKENI. These data belong to a study of cytomegalovirus exposure and HLA in healthy donors. Background on the study: The approximately 660 first-cohort repertoires shared a platform with the roughly 130 validation repertoires, as reported in a later analysis. Study-wide findings and caveats: The study found most TCR sequences rare, yet found some public TCRs in many donors. Three CMV-associated chains proved CMV antigen-specific in vitro. Associated with cytomegalovirus, according to the listing, were around 160 TCR beta chains.

The method was immunoSEQ multiplex PCR; TCRdb's version includes in-frame clones alone and lacks a portion of them. The sample yields over 100,000 clones, 88% seen once. This TCR was recovered from a woman aged 18 to 35 in good health and CMV-seropositive. The sample consisted of PBMCs. This rearrangement joins TRBV18 to TRBJ2-3; TRBD2 matches 7 bases. The CDR3 bases are TGTGCCAGCTCACCAGGGAGGGAGGCAGATACGCAGTATTTT. It encodes CASSPGREADTQYF. The whole variable domain, remainder taken from reference TRBV18 and TRBJ2-3, is NAGVMQNPRHLVRRRGQEARLRCSPMKGHSHVYWYRQLPEEGLKFMVYLQKENIIDESGMPKERFSAEFPKEGPSILRIQQVVRGDSAAYFCASSPGREADTQYFGPGTRLTVL.